Following are 27 T cell receptor beta chains from one sample sequenced in a study of T cell clonotyping in hematopoietic cell transplantation. The repertoire was sequenced with immunoSEQ multiplex PCR; TCRdb's copy has only in-frame clones and lacks some. The data hold 8,000 or so clones, with 66% observed a single time. The sample here was peripheral blood mononuclear cells, taken 100 days after allogeneic stem cell transplant. The source of these receptors is a male patient aged 55-69 years who had an allogeneic stem cell transplant from an unrelated donor, so the T cells may come from the graft donor. Some clones in this sample may be carry-over from other donors' samples.

The gene calls are TRBV7-8 and TRBJ1-5, with D maybe TRBD1 (5 bases). Trimming left V 1 base short and J 10 bases short, with 23 bases between. CDR1 and CDR2 (germline): SGHVS, FQNEAQ. The CDR3 spans 17 residues. CDR3 residues: CASSLGRGTAFLNPQHF. The CDR3 DNA reads as TGTGCCAGCAGCTTAGGTCGAGGGACGGCATTTCTAAATCCCCAGCATTTT. Complete variable domain (other parts from reference TRBV7-8 and TRBJ1-5): GAGVSQSPRYKVAKRGQDVALRCDPISGHVSLFWYQQALGQGPEFLTYFQNEAQLDKSGLPSDRFFAERPEGSVSTLKIQRTQQEDSAVYLCASSLGRGTAFLNPQHFGDGTRLSIL.

The chain uses TRBV4-3 and TRBJ1-2; unclear D gene. CDR1 is LGHNA and CDR2 is YSLEER in the germline V gene. This CDR3 has 14 amino acids. With 0 bases removed from V and 5 bases from J, the gap between germline ends came to 10 bases. As DNA, the CDR3 is TGCGCCAGCAGCCAAGAGGCGGCGTTGTATGGCTACACCTTC. This sequence encodes CASSQEAALYGYTF.

This clone has just a few counts. The chain carries TRBV7-9 and TRBJ1-1; the match to TRBD1 covers 8 bases. The CDR3 extends over 16 amino acids. With 3 bases clipped from V and 2 bases from J, the junction kept 8 bases outside the gene matches. Looked up from germline, CDR1 is SEHNR and CDR2 is FQNEAQ (reference sequence). CDR3 amino acids: CASSFTRTGRNTEAFF. The DNA of the CDR3 is TGTGCCAGCAGCTTCACCCGGACAGGGAGAAACACTGAAGCTTTCTTT.

This rearrangement joins TRBV6-1 to TRBJ1-2; the D is unclear. The germline gives CDR1 MNHNS, CDR2 SASEGT. Trimming removed 6 bases at V and 6 bases at J, with 14 bases between. The CDR3 has 13 amino acids. For the CDR3, the DNA is TGTGCCAGCAGGGTCCGGGGTTCCCATGGCTACACCTTC. It codes for CASRVRGSHGYTF.

This chain links TRBV19 with TRBJ1-5, with D unclear. CDR3 length equals 13 residues. Between the trimmed V and J ends, which lost 5 bases and 5 bases, there was a span of 10 bases. Per the germline V gene, CDR1 is LNHDA and CDR2 is SQIVND (reference sequence). The CDR3 is CASSPGRDQPQHF. CDR3 sequence (DNA): TGTGCCAGTAGTCCCGGGAGAGATCAGCCCCAGCATTTT.

The V call is TRBV5-1, the J call TRBJ1-2; 7 nucleotides agree with TRBD1. V lost 4 bases, J lost 4 bases, and 7 bases stayed unmatched. CDR3 size: 14 residues. Germline V lookup: CDR1 SGHRS, CDR2 YFSETQ. The CDR3 nucleotides are TGCGCCAGCAGCCCGGGGGACAGCCTCTATGGCTACACCTTC. It translates to CASSPGDSLYGYTF.

The V gene is TRBV5-1, the J gene TRBJ2-3; 10 positions agree with TRBD2. The V gene end was trimmed by 4 bases and the J gene end by 0 bases; junction bases not matched to a gene: 8. The CDR3 contains 17 residues. Per germline, CDR1 SGHRS and CDR2 YFSETQ. CDR3 amino acids: CASSLSGGAASTDTQYF. DNA for the CDR3: TGCGCCAGCAGCCTGAGCGGGGGGGCCGCTAGCACAGATACGCAGTATTTT.

V gene TRBV9 combines with J gene TRBJ2-5, with 10 nucleotides matching TRBD1. The trim removed 1 base at V and 1 base at J, leaving 4 bases unmatched. The germline CDR1 and CDR2 sequences are SGDLS and YYNGEE. CDR3 length: 16 amino acids. CDR3 sequence reads: CASSVSGTGVQETQYF. In DNA form, the CDR3 reads TGTGCCAGCAGCGTATCCGGGACAGGGGTCCAAGAGACCCAGTACTTC.

This clone is deemed medium-sized. V and J are TRBV19 and TRBJ1-4; D remains unclear. Germline CDR1 is LNHDA and CDR2 is SQIVND (reference sequence). The CDR3 runs to 14 residues. Deletions cut 5 bases from V and 0 bases from J, with 7 bases between. The CDR3 is CASSPLATNEKLFF. CDR3 in DNA: TGTGCCAGTAGTCCTCTGGCAACTAATGAAAAACTGTTTTTT.

This clone was picked up a small number of times. The rearrangement uses TRBV18 and TRBJ1-4; D unresolved. V was cut by 4 bases and J by 7 bases, with 10 bases left in between. The CDR3 length is 13 residues. From germline, CDR1 is KGHSH and CDR2 LQKENI. The CDR3 sequence is CASSRESGEKLFF. The CDR3 DNA reads as TGTGCCAGCTCACGGGAGTCCGGTGAAAAACTGTTTTTT.

This chain uses TRBV11-2 with TRBJ1-1; D gene ambiguous. The CDR3 totals 12 residues. The V end was cut by 3 bases, the J end by 3 bases, with 5 bases between. Germline V gene sequence: CDR1 SGHAT, CDR2 FQNNGV. CDR3 loop: CASSFGDTEAFF. The DNA of the CDR3 is TGTGCCAGCAGCTTTGGGGACACTGAAGCTTTCTTT.

This clone has only a few counts. V gene TRBV2 combines with J gene TRBJ2-5, with D perhaps being TRBD1 or TRBD2 (5 bases each). This CDR3 spans 14 amino acids. The germline V gene encodes CDR1 SNHLY and CDR2 FYNNEI. V was cut by 6 bases and J by 5 bases, with 16 bases left in between. CDR3 nucleotide sequence: TGTGCCAGCAGCTCCCGCTTAGAGGGGGAGACCCAGTACTTC. Translating gives CASSSRLEGETQYF.

Written as DNA, the CDR3 is TGTGCCAGCAGTGAGGCAGGGGGTGGCTATGGCTACACCTTC. This translates into CASSEAGGGYGYTF. V and J are TRBV6-1 and TRBJ1-2, with 7 positions matching TRBD1. CDR3 size: 14 residues. Germline CDR1 is MNHNS and CDR2 is SASEGT. The trim removed 3 bases at V and 4 bases at J, leaving 5 bases unmatched.

In its sample, this clone was seen once. The chain joins TRBV6-5 to TRBJ1-2, with D perhaps matching TRBD1 (6 bases). Germline V gene data show CDR1 as MNHEY and CDR2 as SVGAGI. The CDR3 is 13 amino acids. Deletions cut 9 bases from V and 4 bases from J, with 15 bases between. The CDR3 sequence: CASYRVGIYGYTF. The CDR3 coding sequence is TGTGCCAGTTACAGGGTCGGGATCTATGGCTACACCTTC.

This clone showed up just a few times. The V and J genes are TRBV30 and TRBJ1-1; D unclear. With 3 bases removed from V and 4 bases from J, the gap between germline ends came to 6 bases. Germline V gene lookup returns CDR1 GTSNPN and CDR2 SVGIG (reference sequence). The CDR3 consists of 11 residues. CDR3 DNA: TGTGCCTGGAGGGGGTTCACTGAAGCTTTCTTT. It encodes CAWRGFTEAFF.

The V call is TRBV14, the J call TRBJ1-1, with D hard to call. The CDR3 length is 12 residues. Germline V gene data show CDR1 as SGHDN and CDR2 as FVKESK. V dropped 5 bases and J dropped 0 bases, with 4 bases sitting between them. CDR3 nucleotide sequence: TGTGCCAGCAGCGAAATGAACACTGAAGCTTTCTTT. Encoded protein: CASSEMNTEAFF.

This rearrangement joins TRBV6-1 to TRBJ2-6; D gene uncertain. CDR3 length equals 18 residues. CDR1 and CDR2 from the germline V gene are MNHNS and SASEGT. V was cut by 3 bases and J by 1 base, with 16 bases left in between. The CDR3 spells CASSDYYRRGSGANVLTF. CDR3 bases: TGTGCCAGCAGTGACTACTACAGACGCGGTTCTGGGGCCAACGTCCTGACTTTC.

V and J are TRBV27 and TRBJ2-1, with no clear D. CDR1 and CDR2 from the germline V gene are MNHEY and SMNVEV (reference sequence). The CDR3 is 16 residues long. Trimming took 1 base from V and 0 from J, leaving 10 bases between them. CDR3 nucleotide sequence: TGTGCCAGCAGTTTATATCCGGTGAGCTCCTACAATGAGCAGTTCTTC. This translates into CASSLYPVSSYNEQFF.

The chain joins TRBV27 to TRBJ1-2; D ambiguous. CDR1 is MNHEY and CDR2 is SMNVEV in the germline V gene (reference sequence). V shed 1 base and J shed 4 bases, with 13 bases lying between them. This CDR3 has 15 residues. CDR3 in amino acids: CASSLLSTLFYGYTF. The DNA for the CDR3 is TGTGCCAGCAGTTTATTATCTACCCTCTTCTATGGCTACACCTTC.

This clone was counted once. This chain uses TRBV5-8 with TRBJ1-5; D is unclear. Germline V CDR1 and CDR2: SGHTS, YDEGEE. The length of the CDR3 is 12 residues. Trimming took 4 bases from V and 1 from J, leaving 3 bases between them. As DNA, the CDR3 is TGTGCCAGCAGCCAAAGCAATCAGCCCCAGCATTTT. Translated, it gives CASSQSNQPQHF.

V usage is TRBV5-6 and J usage is TRBJ2-5, with 9 bases aligning to TRBD2. V shed 4 bases and J 5 bases; nucleotides not matched to a gene: 15. Per germline, CDR1 SGHDT and CDR2 YYEEEE. CDR3 length: 17 residues. CDR3 loop: CASSPLGRGGAGETQYF. DNA of the CDR3: TGTGCCAGCAGCCCTCTTGGTCGCGGGGGGGCCGGCGAGACCCAGTACTTC.

CDR3 sequence: CASSYGTLATGELFF. CDR3 sequence (DNA): TGTGCCAGCAGTTACGGGACATTAGCCACCGGGGAGCTGTTTTTT. This sequence joins TRBV6-5 and TRBJ2-2; a weak D match, TRBD1 (6 bases). The CDR3 loop spans 15 amino acids. V lost 2 bases and J 4 bases, leaving 11 bases between the germline ends. CDR1 MNHEY and CDR2 SVGAGI come from the germline V gene.

CDR3 protein: CASFRSYEQYF. DNA of the CDR3: TGTGCCAGCTTCCGCTCCTACGAGCAGTACTTC. The chain links TRBV6-1 to TRBJ2-7; D is uncertain. The CDR3 contains 11 residues. V gave up 8 bases and J gave up 0 bases, with 5 bases separating them. Germline V gene lookup returns CDR1 MNHNS and CDR2 SASEGT.

The chain joins TRBV11-3 to TRBJ2-1; a weak D match, TRBD2 (6 bases). Trimming removed 1 base from V and 8 bases from J, with 15 bases in between. Germline V gene lookup returns CDR1 SGHNT and CDR2 YENEEA. The CDR3 sequence is 15 residues long. CDR3 coding DNA: TGTGCCAGCAGCTTAGTGGCGGGGAGGTTCGATGAGCAGTTCTTC. It translates to CASSLVAGRFDEQFF.

The chain joins TRBV7-9 to TRBJ2-7; D is ambiguous. The length of the CDR3 is 13 residues. Germline CDR1 SEHNR, CDR2 FQNEAQ (reference sequence). V lost 1 base to trimming and J lost 3 bases, with 7 bases between them. The CDR3 nucleotides are TGTGCCAGCAGCTTAGGAGTGGACTACGAGCAGTACTTC. Translation gives CASSLGVDYEQYF.

In its sample, this clone was seen a few times. This chain uses TRBV9 with TRBJ2-5; 7 bases match TRBD2. The CDR3 covers 14 residues. The V and J ends lost 0 bases and 7 bases, in that order; junction bases with no gene match: 6. CDR1 is SGDLS, CDR2 YYNGEE, per germline. CDR3 DNA sequence: TGTGCCAGCAGCGTAGACAGCGGGATAGGGACCCAGTACTTC. Translation: CASSVDSGIGTQYF.

The CDR3 reads CASSFRLAGQSYEQYF. The CDR3 DNA reads as TGTGCCAGCAGCTTTCGACTAGCGGGGCAATCCTACGAGCAGTACTTC. The rearrangement joins TRBV7-8 to TRBJ2-7; 11 bases match TRBD2. V gave up 3 bases and J gave up 1 base; unmatched junction bases: 5. The CDR3 covers 16 residues. Germline V gives CDR1 SGHVS, CDR2 FQNEAQ.